Shown below are 19 T cell receptor beta chains from a single sample sequenced in a study of human T cells and chemical hapten exposure. Time point meaning: patch test 1, 2 weeks after DPC sensitization. Treatment: therapeutic diphenylcyclopropenone sensitization with weekly scalp DPC. TCRdb ran MiXCR on the RACE reads and lists one entry per CDR3 protein. In the table there are 65,000 to 95,000 distinct CDR3 sequences, 12% of which are singletons. The specimen comprised whole blood, sampled in connection with sensitization to the hapten diphenylcyclopropenone (DPC). The source of these receptors is a woman aged 60-75 years with alopecia areata. Some clones in this sample may be carry-over from other donors' samples.

The table lists this clonotype with a few counts. This chain joins TRBV7-3 and TRBJ1-4; no firm D call. V lost 5 bases and J lost 5, with 12 bases in between. Germline assignment: CDR1 SGHTA and CDR2 FQGTGA. There are 14 residues in the CDR3. The CDR3 loop reads CASSKRAWNEKLFF. In DNA form, the CDR3 reads TGTGCCAGCAGCAAACGGGCATGGAATGAAAAACTGTTTTTT. The full variable domain, in which reference TRBV7-3 and TRBJ1-4 provide the parts outside the CDR3, is GAGVSQTPSNKVTEKGKYVELRCDPISGHTALYWYRQSLGQGPEFLIYFQGTGAADDSGLPNDRFFAVRPEGSVSTLKIQRTERGDSAVYLCASSKRAWNEKLFFGSGTQLSVL.

J is TRBJ1-5 and V is TRBV7-8, with no clear D. V lost 1 base and J 4 bases, leaving 5 bases between the germline ends. This CDR3 has 13 amino acids. The germline CDR1 and CDR2 sequences are SGHVS and FQNEAQ. The CDR3: CASSLVENQPQHF. The CDR3 DNA reads as TGTGCCAGCAGCTTAGTAGAGAATCAGCCCCAGCATTTT.

This clonotype was seen more than once but under ten times. The chain combines TRBV3-1 with TRBJ1-1; D possibly corresponds to TRBD1 (6 bases). The CDR3 covers 14 residues. Germline CDR1 is LGHDT and CDR2 is YNNKEL (reference sequence). Between the trimmed V and J ends, which lost 1 base and 3 bases, there was a span of 9 bases. Here the CDR3 reads CASSQGQEHTEAFF. CDR3 nucleotide sequence: TGTGCCAGCAGCCAAGGACAGGAGCACACTGAAGCTTTCTTT.

The J gene is TRBJ1-2, the V gene TRBV29-1; TRBD1 is a possible D gene (5 bases). The CDR3 contains 15 residues. Germline assignment: CDR1 SQVTM and CDR2 ANQGSEA. V gave up 2 bases and J gave up 8 bases, with 21 bases separating them. The CDR3 is CSVELWAADTGGYTF. The CDR3 nucleotides read TGCAGCGTTGAACTCTGGGCGGCGGACACGGGCGGCTACACCTTC.

This clonotype has just a few counts. The V gene is TRBV12-3 or TRBV12-4, the J gene TRBJ2-7; 11 positions match TRBD2. The J segment lost 0 bases and the V segment lost 7 bases, leaving 5 bases of the junction unmatched. The CDR3 is made up of 15 amino acids. Written as DNA, the CDR3 is TGTGCCAGCACCCAACTAGCGGGGGACTCCTACGAGCAGTACTTC. It encodes CASTQLAGDSYEQYF.

The CDR3 region has the DNA TGTGCCAGCTCACCACGGGGGGGCAGCAGTCGAGAGACCCAGTACTTC. It yields the protein CASSPRGGSSRETQYF. V and J are TRBV18 and TRBJ2-5; D is perhaps TRBD2 (7 bases). Between the trimmed V and J ends, which lost 1 base and 4 bases, there was a span of 16 bases. Per the germline V gene, CDR1 is KGHSH and CDR2 is LQKENI. The CDR3 extends over 16 amino acids.

J is TRBJ1-5 and V is TRBV6-1; D call uncertain. CDR3 size: 13 residues. Trimming shortened V by 4 bases and J by 3 bases, and 7 bases separated the two germline ends. The germline V gene has CDR1 MNHNS and CDR2 SASEGT. The CDR3 coding sequence is TGTGCCAGCAGTGGCAGTGACAATCAGCCCCAGCATTTT. Translated, it gives CASSGSDNQPQHF.

V usage is TRBV2 and J usage is TRBJ1-2, with TRBD1 matching over 8 bases. Per germline, CDR1 SNHLY and CDR2 FYNNEI. The V gene end was trimmed by 4 bases and the J gene end by 7 bases; junction bases not matched to a gene: 8. This CDR3 spans 14 amino acids. CDR3 sequence reads: CASSVLTGEVGYTF. CDR3 in DNA: TGTGCCAGCAGTGTCTTGACAGGGGAAGTTGGCTACACCTTC.

This clonotype came up many times. The V and J genes are TRBV5-1 and TRBJ1-5; TRBD1 aligns across 7 bases. Trimming removed 5 bases from V and 1 base from J; junction bases left unmatched: 9. Germline lookup yields CDR1 SGHRS and CDR2 YFSETQ. CDR3 length: 16 residues. CDR3 region: CASRETGSRSNQPQHF. The CDR3 region has the DNA TGCGCCAGCAGGGAGACAGGGTCCCGGAGCAATCAGCCCCAGCATTTT.

The table lists this clonotype with many counts. The chain employs TRBV4-1 and TRBJ2-3; tentative D call: TRBD1 (6 bases). This CDR3 is 15 amino acids long. Germline assignment: CDR1 MGHRA and CDR2 YSYEKL. Deletions cut 6 bases from V and 0 bases from J, with 13 bases between. CDR3 in amino acids: CASRYRDTSTDTQYF. DNA for the CDR3: TGCGCCAGCAGATACCGGGACACTAGCACAGATACGCAGTATTTT.

The CDR3 DNA is TGTGCCAGCATAAGTTTAGGTGACACCGGGGAGCTGTTTTTT. The encoded protein is CASISLGDTGELFF. The chain couples TRBV12-3 or TRBV12-4 to TRBJ2-2, with no clear D. This CDR3 spans 14 amino acids. V was shortened by 7 bases and J by 3 bases, with 12 bases between the two germline ends.

This clonotype occurred a few times. This rearrangement joins TRBV20-1 to TRBJ1-4, with D tentatively TRBD1 (6 bases). The CDR3 extends over 14 amino acids. CDR1 is DFQATT, CDR2 SNEGSKA, per germline (reference sequence). Trimming removed 3 bases at V and 7 bases at J, with 15 bases between. The CDR3 spells CSARGAPRGEKLFF. CDR3 in DNA: TGCAGTGCTAGGGGGGCTCCCCGGGGTGAAAAACTGTTTTTT.

A few counts support this clonotype. Since the CDR3 does not end with the conserved phenylalanine or tryptophan, this likely comes from a read error. The chain couples TRBV5-4 to TRBJ2-7, with D perhaps TRBD1 (6 bases). Germline CDR1 and CDR2: SGHNT and YYREEE (reference sequence). The CDR3 runs 14 residues. The V gene lost 0 bases and the J gene lost 2 bases, with 9 bases spanning the gap. As DNA, the CDR3 is TGTGCCAGCAGCTTGGACAGGGCAGCCTACGAGCAGTACCTC. Its protein product is CASSLDRAAYEQYL.

This clonotype has more than one count but fewer than ten. The chain joins TRBV5-1 to TRBJ2-1; D is uncertain. The CDR3 length is 14 residues. The germline V and J ends were trimmed by 0 bases and 9 bases, with 13 bases remaining between them. Looked up from germline, CDR1 is SGHRS and CDR2 is YFSETQ. CDR3 loop: CASSLVLPGFEQFF. In nucleotides, the CDR3 is TGCGCCAGCAGCTTGGTTCTCCCCGGGTTTGAGCAGTTCTTC.

The table lists this clonotype with many counts. The chain joins TRBV29-1 to TRBJ1-2; D gene unclear. The ends were cut back, 5 bases at V and 0 bases at J, with 10 bases in the middle. The CDR3 length is 13 residues. Germline CDR1 is SQVTM and CDR2 is ANQGSEA. The DNA of the CDR3 is TGCAGCGTTCTAAACACTCCTAACTATGGCTACACCTTC. Translation gives CSVLNTPNYGYTF. Filled out from reference TRBV29-1 and TRBJ1-2, the complete variable domain reads SAVISQKPSRDICQRGTSLTIQCQVDSQVTMMFWYRQQPGQSLTLIATANQGSEATYESGFVIDKFPISRPNLTFSTLTVSNMSPEDSSIYLCSVLNTPNYGYTFGSGTRLTVV.

The chain combines TRBV4-1 with TRBJ2-7; the D gene is possibly TRBD1 (6 bases). The CDR3 runs 13 residues. Trimming cost V 4 bases and J 5 bases, with 12 bases left between them. The germline V gene has CDR1 MGHRA and CDR2 YSYEKL. The CDR3 sequence is CASSRAQGNEQYF. CDR3 coding DNA: TGCGCCAGCAGCCGGGCACAGGGAAACGAGCAGTACTTC.

In its sample, this clonotype was seen many times. The rearrangement uses TRBV4-1 and TRBJ1-1, with D tentatively TRBD1 (5 bases). V was shortened by 4 bases and J by 3 bases, with 24 bases between the two germline ends. Germline CDR1 reads MGHRA; CDR2 reads YSYEKL. CDR3 length equals 18 residues. DNA for the CDR3: TGCGCCAGCAGCCGCCAGGAAGGGGTCCCCCCCGATGACACTGAAGCTTTCTTT. It is translated as CASSRQEGVPPDDTEAFF.

This clonotype was counted ten times or more. The J gene is TRBJ1-4, the V gene TRBV5-4; TRBD1 might be the D (6 bases). Germline CDR1 is SGHNT and CDR2 is YYREEE (reference sequence). CDR3 size: 18 residues. V was clipped by 3 bases and J by 7 bases, with 25 bases between them. The CDR3 DNA is TGTGCCAGCAGCTCTGATAAAATTCTACAGGGAACCGGTGAAAAACTGTTTTTT. It specifies CASSSDKILQGTGEKLFF.

In its sample, this clonotype was seen a few times. The rearrangement uses TRBV18 and TRBJ2-1, with D perhaps matching TRBD1 or TRBD2 (5 bases each). V was pared by 0 bases and J by 4 bases, with 16 bases between. The CDR3 totals 17 residues. CDR1 is KGHSH, CDR2 LQKENI, per germline. DNA for the CDR3: TGTGCCAGCTCACCACCGGGTAGCGCAGGGTTGTACAATGAGCAGTTCTTC. Translation: CASSPPGSAGLYNEQFF.